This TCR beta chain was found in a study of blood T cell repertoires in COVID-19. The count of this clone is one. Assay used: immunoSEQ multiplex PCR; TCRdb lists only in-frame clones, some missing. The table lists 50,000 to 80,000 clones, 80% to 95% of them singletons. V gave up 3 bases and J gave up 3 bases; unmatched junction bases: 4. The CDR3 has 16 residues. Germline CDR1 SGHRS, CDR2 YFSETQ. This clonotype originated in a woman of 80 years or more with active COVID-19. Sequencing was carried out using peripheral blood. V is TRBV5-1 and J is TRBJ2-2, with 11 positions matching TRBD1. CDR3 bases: TGCGCCAGCAGCTCGTGGGACAGGGGGGACACCGGGGAGCTGTTTTTT. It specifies CASSSWDRGDTGELFF.